The sequence of this TCR beta chain was determined in a study of beta chain features in type 1 diabetes. Across the whole study: Examination spanned 100 million to 130 million sorted cells from all samples. Findings and caveats of the study: In type 1 diabetes patients, VDJ junctions had fewer insertions; deletions at these junctions were more frequent.

To note about this clone: Its specificity is unknown.

Sorted cells reached over 95% purity in every population. The study reverse transcribed the entire isolated RNA, so it sequenced expressed TCRB transcripts. Generated by immunoSEQ multiplex PCR, the TCRdb table keeps only in-frame clones and is missing some. The top ten hold just over 0.015% of the sample, which has approximately 330,000 clones, approximately 10% seen once. With 3 bases removed from V and 9 bases from J, the gap between germline ends came to 12 bases. The CDR3 runs to 13 residues. The germline V gene has CDR1 LNHDA and CDR2 SQIVND (reference sequence). Sequences were obtained from naive CD4+ T cells from blood. V gene TRBV19 combines with J gene TRBJ2-1; D gene uncertain. The clonotype comes from a young woman in good health. The CDR3 DNA sequence: TGTGCCAGTAGTATCAAAAACGGTGTTGAGCAGTTCTTC. It is translated as CASSIKNGVEQFF.